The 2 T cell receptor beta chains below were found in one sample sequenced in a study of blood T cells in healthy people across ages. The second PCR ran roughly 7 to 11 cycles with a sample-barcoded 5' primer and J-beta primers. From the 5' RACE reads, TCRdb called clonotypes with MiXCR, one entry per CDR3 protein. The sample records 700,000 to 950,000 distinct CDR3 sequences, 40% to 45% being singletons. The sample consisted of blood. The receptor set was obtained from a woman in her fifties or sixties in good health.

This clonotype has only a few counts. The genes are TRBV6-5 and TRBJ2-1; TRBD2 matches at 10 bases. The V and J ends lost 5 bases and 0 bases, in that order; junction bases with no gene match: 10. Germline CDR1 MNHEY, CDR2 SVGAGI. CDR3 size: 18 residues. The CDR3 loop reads CASSVLTGTSASYNEQFF. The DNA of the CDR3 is TGTGCCAGCAGTGTACTAACCGGGACTAGCGCCTCCTACAATGAGCAGTTCTTC.

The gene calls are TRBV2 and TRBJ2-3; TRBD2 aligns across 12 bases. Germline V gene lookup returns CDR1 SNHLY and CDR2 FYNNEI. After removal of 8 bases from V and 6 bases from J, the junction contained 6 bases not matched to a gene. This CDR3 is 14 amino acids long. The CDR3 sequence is CASSSGRAGDTQYF. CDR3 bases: TGTGCCAGCTCTAGCGGGAGGGCTGGGGATACGCAGTATTTT.